The present TCR beta chain was sequenced within a study of blood T cell repertoires in COVID-19. Study context: Samples taken during acute and convalescent COVID-19 were collected in the United States, Italy and Spain. The analysed material was cDNA or gDNA that came from T cells, B-cell-depleted T cells, or PBMCs.

V lost 7 bases to trimming and J lost 2 bases, with 15 bases between them. The CDR3 runs 15 residues. Germline V lookup: CDR1 MDHEN, CDR2 SYDVKM. Per the original data handling: Using reference gene primer amplification, nucleated cell counts were estimated. The protocol was immunoSEQ multiplex PCR, while the TCRdb copy is restricted to in-frame clones and leaves out a portion. Clone size and V and J calls were adopted from that table, with D and trimming inferred from the DNA. The sample records approximately 280,000 clones, approximately 86% being singletons. The sample was peripheral blood. This clonotype was obtained from a woman in her 30s who had recovered from COVID-19. The rearrangement links TRBV28 to TRBJ1-5, with D tentatively TRBD1 (5 bases). The CDR3 reads CASIYGGYGNQPQHF. The CDR3 DNA is TGTGCCAGCATTTATGGGGGGTACGGCAATCAGCCCCAGCATTTT.